The 13 T cell receptor beta chains reported below all come from one sample, sequenced in a study of blood T cell repertoires in COVID-19. The protocol was immunoSEQ multiplex PCR, while the TCRdb copy is restricted to in-frame clones and leaves out a portion. The sample carries 300,000 to 350,000 clones, more than 85% recorded once. Sequenced: PBMCs or T cells enriched from blood (not recorded which). These receptors came from a woman in her twenties or thirties who had been exposed to COVID-19.

The chain has TRBV5-1 and TRBJ2-1, with a possible D match to TRBD1 (6 bases). The CDR3 contains 15 residues. Germline values: CDR1 SGHRS, CDR2 YFSETQ. Between the trimmed V and J ends, which lost 0 bases and 3 bases, there was a span of 10 bases. CDR3 in amino acids: CASSLVGDNYNEQFF. The CDR3 nucleotides are TGCGCCAGCAGCTTGGTAGGGGACAACTACAATGAGCAGTTCTTC.

The chain recombines TRBV29-1 with TRBJ1-1; possibly TRBD1 for D (6 bases). Germline assignment: CDR1 SQVTM and CDR2 ANQGSEA. Trimming stripped 7 bases from V and 0 bases from J, with 12 bases between. The CDR3 sequence is 13 residues long. The CDR3 loop reads CSEQTGMNTEAFF. The CDR3 nucleotides are TGCAGCGAGCAGACAGGCATGAACACTGAAGCTTTCTTT.

The gene calls are TRBV4-2 and TRBJ1-1; 8 bases match TRBD1. The V and J ends lost 0 bases and 4 bases, in that order; junction bases with no gene match: 4. The CDR3 is 15 residues long. The germline V gene has CDR1 LGHNA and CDR2 YNFKEQ. CDR3 nucleotides: TGTGCCAGCAGCCAAGAGGACAGGGCTGCCACTGAAGCTTTCTTT. Encoded protein: CASSQEDRAATEAFF.

The rearrangement uses TRBV24-1 and TRBJ1-4; 11 bases align to TRBD1. Germline loops: CDR1 KGHDR, CDR2 SFDVKD. Trimming at V came to 4 bases and at J to 4 bases, leaving 7 bases not matched to a gene. There are 17 residues in the CDR3. CDR3 nucleotides: TGTGCCACCAGTGACAGTCCCGGGACAGGGGGTAATGAAAAACTGTTTTTT. This translates into CATSDSPGTGGNEKLFF.

CDR3 nucleotides: TGTGCCATCAGTGGGGGACAGGGGGCACATAATTCACCCCTCCACTTT. This translates into CAISGGQGAHNSPLHF. This rearrangement joins TRBV10-3 to TRBJ1-6; 12 bases align to TRBD1. Per the germline V gene, CDR1 is ENHRY and CDR2 is SYGVKD. V was pared by 4 bases and J by 5 bases, with 3 bases of the junction left unmatched. CDR3 length: 16 residues.

The CDR3 sequence is CASSGRLAGYTDTQYF. The CDR3 DNA is TGTGCCAGTAGTGGTAGACTAGCGGGCTACACAGATACGCAGTATTTT. The chain links TRBV19 to TRBJ2-3; 10 bases align to TRBD2. J lost 2 bases, V lost 5 bases, and 7 bases had no gene match. Germline V gene lookup returns CDR1 LNHDA and CDR2 SQIVND (reference sequence). The CDR3 length is 16 residues.

The count of this clone is one. The CDR3 loop is CASSLEIQGTEAFF. CDR3 in DNA: TGTGCCAGCAGCTTGGAAATCCAGGGGACTGAAGCTTTCTTT. V usage is TRBV5-5 and J usage is TRBJ1-1; D might be TRBD1 (6 bases). V was cut by 0 bases and J by 5 bases, with 11 bases left in between. The germline gives CDR1 SGHKS, CDR2 YYEKEE (reference sequence). The CDR3 contains 14 residues.

The V and J genes are TRBV4-1 and TRBJ1-4; D might be TRBD1 (5 bases). V lost 1 base and J lost 7, with 7 bases in between. The length of the CDR3 is 13 residues. The germline V gene encodes CDR1 MGHRA and CDR2 YSYEKL. The DNA of the CDR3 is TGCGCCAGCAGCCAAGGGACAAGTGAAAAACTGTTTTTT. Its protein is CASSQGTSEKLFF.

V and J are TRBV19 and TRBJ1-4; 8 positions agree with TRBD1. CDR3 size: 15 residues. J lost 4 bases, V lost 3 bases, and 4 bases had no gene match. The germline gives CDR1 LNHDA, CDR2 SQIVND (reference sequence). As DNA, the CDR3 is TGTGCCAGTAGTATGGGGACAGGAGTTAATGAAAAACTGTTTTTT. It specifies CASSMGTGVNEKLFF.

The CDR3 loop reads CASRVGGRGGYTF. Written as DNA, the CDR3 is TGTGCCAGCAGAGTCGGAGGGAGGGGTGGCTACACCTTC. The V call is TRBV28, the J call TRBJ1-2, with D perhaps TRBD1 (5 bases). The CDR3 has 13 amino acids. The germline V and J ends were trimmed by 6 bases and 7 bases, with 15 bases remaining between them. From germline, CDR1 is MDHEN and CDR2 SYDVKM.

This chain links TRBV4-2 with TRBJ1-1; 9 bases agree with TRBD1. Germline CDR1 LGHNA, CDR2 YNFKEQ. V was pared by 3 bases and J by 2 bases, with 4 bases of the junction left unmatched. The CDR3 consists of 15 residues. CDR3 protein: CASSQDRGANTEAFF. The CDR3 coding sequence is TGTGCCAGCAGCCAGGACAGGGGAGCAAACACTGAAGCTTTCTTT.

In this sample, this clone turned up many times. The chain carries TRBV10-3 and TRBJ1-3; no firm D call. Trimming stripped 6 bases from V and 0 bases from J, with 12 bases between. This CDR3 has 15 residues. Germline-derived CDR1 and CDR2 are ENHRY and SYGVKD. In DNA, the CDR3 is TGTGCCATCAGCGCCGGCGGTTACTCTGGAAACACCATATATTTT. Its protein product is CAISAGGYSGNTIYF.

The rearrangement uses TRBV19 and TRBJ1-1; weak D call: TRBD1 (5 bases). The CDR3 length is 17 residues. Germline loops: CDR1 LNHDA, CDR2 SQIVND (reference sequence). Between the trimmed V and J ends, which lost 3 bases and 1 base, there was a span of 18 bases. DNA for the CDR3: TGTGCCAGTAGTATCAGAGCTACTCGGACAAGGAACACTGAAGCTTTCTTT. Its translation is CASSIRATRTRNTEAFF.